This TCR beta chain was obtained from a study of T cell responses to AZD1222 COVID-19 vaccine. Study outcomes and limitations: None of the repertoires were sampled until the peak T cell response had passed. Possibly, clonal diversity was underestimated; donors were largely white British and included more females. Reports indicate that nearly half of spike-specific TCRs are directed at unmutated variant regions.

This clone appeared once. Antigen: not known. Produced via immunoSEQ multiplex PCR; TCRdb's table is partial and in-frame only. The table records roughly 140,000 clones, 85% to 95% of them present only once. The V gene's germline CDR1 is MDHEN and CDR2 SYDVKM. The CDR3 sequence is 13 residues long. The trim removed 5 bases at V and 7 bases at J, leaving 7 bases unmatched. This chain links TRBV28 with TRBJ1-2, with TRBD1 matching over 7 bases. The material was peripheral blood, obtained after recovery from COVID-19. The TCR comes from an adult who had recovered from COVID-19. In DNA form, the CDR3 reads TGTGCCAGCAGTCCGGACAGGCGGATTGGCTACACCTTC. It specifies CASSPDRRIGYTF.